The source of this T cell receptor beta chain is a study of T cell changes during pregnancy in multiple sclerosis. The protocol was immunoSEQ multiplex PCR, while the TCRdb copy is restricted to in-frame clones and leaves out a portion. This sample carries around 80,000 clones, about 95% of them seen once, and the ten largest clones take roughly 1.1%. V was clipped by 6 bases and J by 2 bases, with 11 bases between them. The CDR3 runs to 14 residues. Germline V gene sequence: CDR1 MNHEY, CDR2 SMNVEV (reference sequence). Material: peripheral blood, obtained in the second trimester of pregnancy. The chain joins TRBV27 to TRBJ1-5; the D gene is possibly TRBD1 (5 bases). This TCR came from a female donor with multiple sclerosis, enrolled in a pregnancy study. The CDR3 loop reads CASRLGGGNQPQHF. DNA of the CDR3: TGTGCCAGCAGGTTGGGGGGAGGCAATCAGCCCCAGCATTTT.